This TCR beta chain is drawn from a study of T cell responses to AZD1222 COVID-19 vaccine. The method was immunoSEQ multiplex PCR; TCRdb's version includes in-frame clones alone and lacks a portion of them. Here the sample spans 120,000 to 150,000 clones, about 91% being singletons. Whole-study results and caveats: Unmutated regions of variants are reportedly targeted by nearly half of spike-specific TCRs. The donors showed a predominance of white British ancestry and of females, with possible underestimation of clonal diversity.

This clone has only one observation. Its specificity is not known. Sequenced material: peripheral blood, taken on day 0 of AZD1222 vaccination. The source is an adult in good health.

CDR3 protein: CASRWRESTDTQYF. For the CDR3, the DNA is TGTGCCAGTCGGTGGCGGGAGAGCACAGATACGCAGTATTTT. The V and J genes are TRBV19 and TRBJ2-3; 7 bases are a match to TRBD2. Germline-derived CDR1 and CDR2 are LNHDA and SQIVND (reference sequence). The trim removed 8 bases at V and 0 bases at J, leaving 5 bases unmatched. The CDR3 loop spans 14 amino acids.